This T cell receptor (beta chain) is drawn from a study of cytomegalovirus exposure and HLA in healthy donors. The study, taken as a whole, reports: Specificity of three CMV-associated chains for CMV antigens was verified in vitro.

Sequenced by immunoSEQ multiplex PCR; TCRdb stores in-frame clones only, minus some. Here the sample spans a few hundred thousand clones, roughly 87% being singletons. Germline V gene lookup returns CDR1 SEHNR and CDR2 FQNEAQ (reference sequence). V shed 1 base and J shed 0 bases, with 9 bases lying between them. The CDR3 has 15 residues. This clone was detected once. The antigen is undetermined. This TCR came from a man between 18 and 29 years old in good health and CMV-seropositive. V usage is TRBV7-9 and J usage is TRBJ1-2, with D unresolved. Material for sequencing was PBMCs. The CDR3 here is CASSLVTAANYGYTF. CDR3 bases: TGTGCCAGCAGCTTAGTGACCGCAGCTAACTATGGCTACACCTTC.